A single sample gave rise to the 29 T cell receptor beta chains below, sequenced in a study of identical twins. TCRdb re-analysed the 5' RACE reads in MiXCR, keeping a single row per CDR3 protein. The repertoire holds about 300,000 distinct CDR3 sequences, roughly an eighth seen once, with 7.2% in the top ten. Another study also made use of these data, one on yellow fever vaccine responses in identical twins.

Sequenced sample: CD8+ T cells sorted from blood. These receptors were collected from a woman younger than 35 in good health.

This chain links TRBV29-1 with TRBJ2-1; 15 nucleotides align to TRBD2. Per the germline V gene, CDR1 is SQVTM and CDR2 is ANQGSEA. This CDR3 is 18 amino acids long. The ends lost 0 bases at V and 13 bases at J; junction bases unmatched: 16. This CDR3 reads CSVEDLGLAGGPGYFQFF. In DNA form, the CDR3 reads TGCAGCGTTGAAGACTTAGGACTAGCGGGAGGGCCGGGTTACTTCCAGTTCTTC.

This clonotype appeared a few times. V is TRBV27 and J is TRBJ2-1; 7 nucleotides align to TRBD2. The V segment lost 0 bases and the J segment 13 bases; nucleotides outside the gene matches: 3. The CDR3 has 12 amino acids. Germline V CDR1 and CDR2: MNHEY, SMNVEV (reference sequence). CDR3 sequence (DNA): TGTGCCAGCAGTTTATCCGGCGGGAGCCAGTTCTTC. As protein: CASSLSGGSQFF.

This clonotype came up a few times. DNA for the CDR3: TGCGCCAGCAGCCAAGATGTTGTGAAGCAAGAGACCCAGTACTTC. It translates to CASSQDVVKQETQYF. The chain joins TRBV4-1 to TRBJ2-5; D unresolved. The CDR3 runs to 15 residues. The ends were cut back, 0 bases at V and 2 bases at J, with 10 bases in the middle. In germline, CDR1 is MGHRA, CDR2 YSYEKL.

At least ten counts were recorded for this clonotype. The genes are TRBV27 and TRBJ2-1; TRBD1 or TRBD2 may be the D gene (5 bases each). Germline CDR1 is MNHEY and CDR2 is SMNVEV (reference sequence). The CDR3 has 14 amino acids. Trimming took off 4 bases at V and 7 bases at J, with 14 bases between the two ends. CDR3: CASSSTGTRNEQFF. CDR3 in DNA: TGTGCCAGCAGTTCGACCGGGACCAGGAATGAGCAGTTCTTC.

At least ten counts were recorded for this clonotype. This chain uses TRBV5-6 with TRBJ2-7; D might be TRBD1 (6 bases). The CDR3 spans 11 residues. The V gene's germline CDR1 is SGHDT and CDR2 YYEEEE. The CDR3 here is CASSLGGEQYV. DNA for the CDR3: TGCGCCAGCAGCCTAGGGGGAGAGCAGTACGTC.

The chain uses TRBV7-7 and TRBJ2-1; 9 bases align to TRBD2. This CDR3 has 16 amino acids. J gave up 9 bases and V 4 bases, and 13 bases lay outside the gene matches. Germline V CDR1 and CDR2: SSHAT, FNYEAQ (reference sequence). CDR3 DNA sequence: TGTGCCAGCAGCTCCGGGTTGGTAGCGGGAGCTGCTGAGCAGTTCTTC. Amino acid sequence: CASSSGLVAGAAEQFF.

This clonotype was seen only a few times. The chain joins TRBV2 to TRBJ1-1, with D possibly TRBD1 on 5 matching bases. The CDR3 contains 12 residues. CDR1 and CDR2 from the germline V gene are SNHLY and FYNNEI. Deletions cut 8 bases from V and 0 bases from J, with 7 bases between. The CDR3 protein is CASGGMNTEAFF. The CDR3 DNA sequence: TGTGCCAGCGGGGGTATGAACACTGAAGCTTTCTTT.

This clonotype showed up just once. This chain links TRBV12-3 or TRBV12-4 with TRBJ2-3, with 7 bases matching TRBD1. The CDR3 is 16 amino acids. Trimming cost V 5 bases and J 1 base; bases outside gene matches: 9. CDR3 DNA: TGTGCCAGCAGTCGAACAGGGGTTATTGGCACAGATACGCAGTATTTT. Translated: CASSRTGVIGTDTQYF.

Ten or more counts support this clonotype. V usage is TRBV4-1 and J usage is TRBJ2-1, with D possibly being TRBD1 or TRBD2 (7 bases each). This CDR3 is 16 amino acids long. V gave up 0 bases and J gave up 1 base, with 10 bases separating them. Per the germline V gene, CDR1 is MGHRA and CDR2 is YSYEKL. For the CDR3, the DNA is TGCGCCAGCAGCCAAGATCAGGGGGGGTCCTACAATGAGCAGTTCTTC. Protein sequence: CASSQDQGGSYNEQFF.

The V call is TRBV2, the J call TRBJ2-7, with TRBD1 matching over 8 bases. The CDR3 has 14 residues. CDR1 and CDR2 from the germline V gene are SNHLY and FYNNEI. The CDR3, as DNA: TGTGCCAGCGGTGACCCGGACAGGGTCATCGAGCAGTACGTC. This codes for CASGDPDRVIEQYV.

The chain has TRBV11-2 and TRBJ2-2; 9 bases match TRBD1. The CDR3 spans 17 residues. J was trimmed by 5 bases and V by 1 base; bases with no gene match: 8. Germline V gene data show CDR1 as SGHAT and CDR2 as FQNNGV. The CDR3 DNA follows: TGTGCCAGCAGCTTAGGGACCGGGACAGGGCCAACCGGGGAGCTGTTTTTT. It yields the protein CASSLGTGTGPTGELFF. The full variable domain, with the rest looked up from reference TRBV11-2 and TRBJ2-2, is EAGVAQSPRYKIIEKRQSVAFWCNPISGHATLYWYQQILGQGPKLLIQFQNNGVVDDSQLPKDRFSAERLKGVDSTLKIQPAKLEDSAVYLCASSLGTGTGPTGELFFGEGSRLTVL.

This clonotype was detected many times. The gene calls are TRBV7-9 and TRBJ1-4, with 7 bases matching TRBD1. This CDR3 has 15 residues. Unmatched junction bases numbered 8, after V lost 2 bases and J lost 8 bases. The germline gives CDR1 SEHNR, CDR2 FQNEAQ (reference sequence). The chain's CDR3 is CASSLSSTGEEKLFF. The CDR3 nucleotides read TGTGCCAGCAGCTTATCAAGTACAGGGGAGGAAAAACTGTTTTTT. Full variable domain (outside the CDR3, taken from reference TRBV7-9 and TRBJ1-4): DTGVSQNPRHKITKRGQNVTFRCDPISEHNRLYWYRQTLGQGPEFLTYFQNEAQLEKSRLLSDRFSAERPKGSFSTLEIQRTEQGDSAMYLCASSLSSTGEEKLFFGSGTQLSVL.

This clonotype has ten or more counts. This chain links TRBV12-3 or TRBV12-4 with TRBJ2-3; 9 nucleotides align to TRBD2. The CDR3 has 15 amino acids. Germline trimming cut 2 bases from V and 3 bases from J; bases unmatched to any gene: 3. The CDR3 coding sequence is TGTGCCAGCAGTTTACCAGCGGGAGGAACAGATACGCAGTATTTT. Its protein product is CASSLPAGGTDTQYF.

J is TRBJ2-2 and V is TRBV13; no clear D. From germline, CDR1 is PRHDT and CDR2 FYEKMQ (reference sequence). Trimming left V 3 bases short and J 4 bases short, with 15 bases between. This CDR3 contains 16 residues. This CDR3 reads CASSLVISISTGELFF. The CDR3 DNA is TGTGCCAGCAGCTTGGTCATTAGCATAAGCACCGGGGAGCTGTTTTTT.

J is TRBJ2-1 and V is TRBV20-1, with 9 bases matching TRBD2. This CDR3 comprises 18 residues. Germline loops: CDR1 DFQATT, CDR2 SNEGSKA (reference sequence). V lost 2 bases to trimming and J lost 8 bases; unmatched junction nucleotides: 19. The CDR3 region is CSARQRQERTSVFDEQFF. The CDR3 DNA follows: TGCAGTGCTAGACAACGACAAGAGAGGACTAGCGTTTTCGATGAGCAGTTCTTC.

This chain links TRBV20-1 with TRBJ2-7; 7 nucleotides align to TRBD2. The CDR3 covers 13 residues. V lost 4 bases and J lost 7; bases outside the gene matches: 10. CDR1 and CDR2 from the germline V gene are DFQATT and SNEGSKA (reference sequence). The CDR3 DNA sequence: TGCAGTGCTAATTCGGGGGGTCTCGGGGAGCAGTACTTC. This sequence encodes CSANSGGLGEQYF.

In this sample, this clonotype turned up a few times. The rearrangement links TRBV6-1 to TRBJ1-5, with 7 nucleotides matching TRBD1. Germline loops: CDR1 MNHNS, CDR2 SASEGT. The CDR3 loop spans 17 amino acids. The ends lost 0 bases at V and 5 bases at J; junction bases unmatched: 10. CDR3 loop: CASSEAETGFPHQPQHF. In nucleotides, the CDR3 is TGTGCCAGCAGTGAAGCCGAGACAGGGTTTCCCCATCAGCCCCAGCATTTT.

This clonotype has just a few counts. The V and J genes are TRBV28 and TRBJ2-7; no clear D gene. With 5 bases removed from V and 3 bases from J, the gap between germline ends came to 14 bases. In germline, CDR1 is MDHEN, CDR2 SYDVKM. The CDR3 contains 14 residues. CDR3 nucleotides: TGTGCCAGCAGTCCTGCCGGGCCATACTACGAGCAGTACTTC. Its protein is CASSPAGPYYEQYF.

The chain has TRBV20-1 and TRBJ2-2; possible D gene TRBD2, 6 bases. The V and J ends lost 3 bases and 1 base respectively, with 15 bases between them. CDR1 and CDR2 from the germline V gene are DFQATT and SNEGSKA (reference sequence). The CDR3 consists of 16 residues. The CDR3 loop reads CSARVPGGWNTGELFF. The CDR3 nucleotides are TGCAGTGCTAGGGTTCCTGGGGGGTGGAACACCGGGGAGCTGTTTTTT.

This clonotype was recorded at least ten times. In nucleotides, the CDR3 is TGTGCCAGCAGTAGCAGGGCGGAGGGAGGACAGCCCCAGCATTTT. Its protein is CASSSRAEGGQPQHF. The chain combines TRBV12-3 or TRBV12-4 with TRBJ1-5; D perhaps matches TRBD1 (5 bases). The CDR3 covers 15 residues. Between the trimmed V and J ends, which lost 5 bases and 7 bases, there was a span of 18 bases.

Notes on this clonotype: The germline gene is not matched at one end of the junction; a read error may be the cause. The V and J genes are TRBV29-1 and TRBJ2-7, with D maybe TRBD2 (5 bases). This CDR3 is built from 13 residues. Looked up from germline, CDR1 is SQVTM and CDR2 is ANQGSEA. CDR3 residues: CSAEGSSGYEQYF. DNA for the CDR3: TGCAGCGCTGAAGGGTCTTCGGGGTACGAGCAGTACTTC.

Ten or more counts support this clonotype. V and J are TRBV4-1 and TRBJ2-7, with D hard to call. There are 13 residues in the CDR3. CDR1 is MGHRA, CDR2 YSYEKL, per germline. V was pared by 0 bases and J by 4 bases, with 7 bases between. The CDR3, as DNA: TGCGCCAGCAGCCAAGATCCCTGGTACGAGCAGTACGTC. As protein: CASSQDPWYEQYV.

The rearrangement links TRBV6-5 to TRBJ1-1, with no clear D. The CDR3 runs to 14 residues. CDR1 and CDR2 from the germline V gene are MNHEY and SVGAGI. The V end was cut by 3 bases, the J end by 11 bases, with 19 bases between. Here the CDR3 reads CASSYIPRALDAFF. In nucleotides, the CDR3 is TGTGCCAGCAGTTATATTCCCCGGGCCCTCGATGCTTTCTTT.

This clonotype was recorded only once. The V call is TRBV27, the J call TRBJ2-7; D is unresolved. The CDR3 contains 12 residues. Germline assignment: CDR1 MNHEY and CDR2 SMNVEV (reference sequence). Between the trimmed V and J ends, which lost 10 bases and 2 bases, there was a span of 12 bases. The CDR3 protein is CATKVGTYEQYF. The CDR3 DNA follows: TGTGCCACTAAGGTGGGAACCTACGAGCAGTACTTC.

This clonotype was counted many times. CDR3 sequence: CASSLGSGSYEQYF. CDR3 sequence (DNA): TGTGCCAGCAGCTTAGGTAGCGGGAGCTACGAGCAGTACTTC. J is TRBJ2-7 and V is TRBV7-2; 9 bases line up with TRBD2. The CDR3 is 14 residues long. V dropped 1 base and J dropped 3; count of bases not matched to a gene: 1. Germline CDR1 and CDR2: SGHTA and FQGNSA.

This rearrangement joins TRBV12-3 or TRBV12-4 to TRBJ1-1; D might be TRBD1 (5 bases). V was clipped by 6 bases and J by 9 bases, with 17 bases between them. The CDR3 has 13 amino acids. The CDR3 loop reads CASSPEGPWKAFF. DNA of the CDR3: TGTGCCAGCAGCCCCGAGGGGCCTTGGAAAGCTTTCTTT.

In this sample, this clonotype turned up many times. The V gene is TRBV4-1, the J gene TRBJ2-1, with TRBD2 matching 8 bases. Germline V lookup: CDR1 MGHRA, CDR2 YSYEKL. J was trimmed by 5 bases and V by 2 bases; bases with no gene match: 8. This CDR3 is 16 amino acids long. The CDR3 loop reads CASSQKGVAGNNEQFF. CDR3 DNA: TGCGCCAGCAGCCAAAAGGGGGTAGCGGGAAACAATGAGCAGTTCTTC.

This clonotype was counted only a few times. The rearrangement uses TRBV7-9 and TRBJ1-1; 8 nucleotides match TRBD1. Losses at the gene ends were 5 bases for V and 2 bases for J; bases not matched to a gene: 13. Per the germline V gene, CDR1 is SEHNR and CDR2 is FQNEAQ (reference sequence). The CDR3 covers 17 residues. The chain's CDR3 is CASSPVPGQVINTEAFF. The DNA for the CDR3 is TGTGCCAGCAGCCCCGTCCCGGGACAGGTTATTAACACTGAAGCTTTCTTT.

The rearrangement links TRBV28 to TRBJ2-1; D may be TRBD2 (7 bases). V lost 6 bases, J lost 9 bases, and 18 bases lay in between. Germline CDR1 and CDR2: MDHEN and SYDVKM. This CDR3 comprises 14 residues. The CDR3 spells CASSHVRRGAEQFF. CDR3 bases: TGTGCCAGCAGCCATGTACGCCGGGGGGCTGAGCAGTTCTTC.